This T cell receptor (beta chain) was observed in a study of blood T cells in healthy people across ages. General observations from the study: There were more naive CD4+ cells and higher diversity in long-lived donors than in aged donors. Older individuals had lower TCR beta diversity per million T cells (the decline was roughly linear).

Through a sample-barcoded 5' primer and a J-beta primer mix, a second PCR was run for roughly 6 to 11 cycles. Every molecule of cDNA carried a tag from a template-switch adaptor with 12 random nucleotides. CDR3-containing paired-end reads numbering at least 2.5 million came from each sample. MiXCR was run by TCRdb on the 5' RACE reads, yielding one entry per CDR3 protein. The sample gives approximately 800,000 distinct CDR3 sequences, 58% of which show up once; approximately 20% is in the top ten. In this sample, this clonotype turned up a few times. What it recognizes is unknown. Per germline, CDR1 DFQATT and CDR2 SNEGSKA (reference sequence). Trimming pared 3 bases from V and 3 bases from J, leaving 14 bases between. The CDR3 is 14 amino acids.

The source of this sequence is a man aged 30 to 39 in good health. Sequencing was performed on blood. The chain is built from TRBV20-1 and TRBJ1-1; D is unclear. For the CDR3, the DNA is TGCAGTGCTAGCATTCTGGTTTCTGACACTGAAGCTTTCTTT. Amino acids: CSASILVSDTEAFF.